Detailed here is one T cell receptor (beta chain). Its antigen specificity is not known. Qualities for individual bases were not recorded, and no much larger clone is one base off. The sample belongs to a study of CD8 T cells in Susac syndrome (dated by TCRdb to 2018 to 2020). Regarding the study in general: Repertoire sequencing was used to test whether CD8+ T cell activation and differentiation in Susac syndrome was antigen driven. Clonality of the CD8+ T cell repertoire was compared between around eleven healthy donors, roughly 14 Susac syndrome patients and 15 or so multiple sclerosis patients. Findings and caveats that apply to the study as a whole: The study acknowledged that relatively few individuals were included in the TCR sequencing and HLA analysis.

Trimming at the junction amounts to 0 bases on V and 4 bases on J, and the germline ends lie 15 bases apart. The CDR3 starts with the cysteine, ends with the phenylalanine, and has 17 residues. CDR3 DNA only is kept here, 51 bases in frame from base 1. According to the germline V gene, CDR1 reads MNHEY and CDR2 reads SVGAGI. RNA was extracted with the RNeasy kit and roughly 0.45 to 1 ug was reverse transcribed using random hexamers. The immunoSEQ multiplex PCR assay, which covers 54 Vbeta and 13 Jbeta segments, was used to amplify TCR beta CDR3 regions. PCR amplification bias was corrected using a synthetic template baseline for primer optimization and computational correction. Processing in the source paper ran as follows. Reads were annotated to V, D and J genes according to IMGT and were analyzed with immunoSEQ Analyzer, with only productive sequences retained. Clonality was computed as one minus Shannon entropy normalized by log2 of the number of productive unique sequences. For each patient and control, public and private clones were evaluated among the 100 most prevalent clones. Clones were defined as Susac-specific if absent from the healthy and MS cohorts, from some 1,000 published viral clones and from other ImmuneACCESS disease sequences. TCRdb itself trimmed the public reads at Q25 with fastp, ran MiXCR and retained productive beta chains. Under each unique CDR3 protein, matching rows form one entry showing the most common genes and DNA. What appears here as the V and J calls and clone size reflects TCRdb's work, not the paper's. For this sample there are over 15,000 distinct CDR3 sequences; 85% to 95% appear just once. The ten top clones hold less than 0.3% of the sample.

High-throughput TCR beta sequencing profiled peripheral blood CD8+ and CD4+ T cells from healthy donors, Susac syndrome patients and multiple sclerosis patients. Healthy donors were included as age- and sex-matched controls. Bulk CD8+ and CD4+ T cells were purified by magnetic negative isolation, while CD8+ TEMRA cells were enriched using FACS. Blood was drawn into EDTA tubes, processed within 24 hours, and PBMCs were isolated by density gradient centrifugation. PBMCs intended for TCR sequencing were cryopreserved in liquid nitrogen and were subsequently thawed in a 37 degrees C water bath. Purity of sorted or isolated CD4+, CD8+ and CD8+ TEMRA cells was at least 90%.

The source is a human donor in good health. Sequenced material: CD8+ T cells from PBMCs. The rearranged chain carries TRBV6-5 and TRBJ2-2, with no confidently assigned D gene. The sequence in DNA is TGTGCCAGCAGTTACTCGTCTGGCTCCCTGGGCACCGGGGAGCTGTTTTTT. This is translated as CASSYSSGSLGTGELFF.